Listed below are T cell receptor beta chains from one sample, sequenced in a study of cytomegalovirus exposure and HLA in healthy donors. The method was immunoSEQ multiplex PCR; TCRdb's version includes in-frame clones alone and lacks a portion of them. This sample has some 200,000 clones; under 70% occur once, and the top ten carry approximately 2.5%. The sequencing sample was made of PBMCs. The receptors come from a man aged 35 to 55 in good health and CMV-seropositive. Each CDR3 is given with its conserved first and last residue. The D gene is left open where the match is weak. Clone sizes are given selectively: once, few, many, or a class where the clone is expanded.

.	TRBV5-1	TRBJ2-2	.	CASSPSGGGPGTGELFF	TGCGCCAGCAGCCCGAGTGGGGGGGGCCCGGGCACCGGGGAGCTGTTTTTT
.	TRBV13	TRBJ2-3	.	CATLGGKEADTQYF	TGTGCCACCCTCGGGGGAAAGGAGGCAGATACGCAGTATTTT
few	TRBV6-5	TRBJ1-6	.	CASSLGSSYNSPLHF	TGTGCCAGCAGTTTAGGGAGCTCCTATAATTCACCCCTCCACTTT
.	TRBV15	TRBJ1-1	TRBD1	CATSVRQGARWNTEAFF	TGTGCCACCAGCGTTCGACAGGGGGCAAGGTGGAACACTGAAGCTTTCTTT
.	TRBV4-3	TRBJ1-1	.	CASSQEGPVTEAFF	TGCGCCAGCAGCCAAGAGGGGCCAGTCACTGAAGCTTTCTTT
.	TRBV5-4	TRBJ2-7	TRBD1	CASSLGGTGHRYEQYF	TGTGCCAGCAGCTTGGGCGGGACAGGGCATCGTTACGAGCAGTACTTC
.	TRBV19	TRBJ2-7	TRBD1	CASSIQGANEQYF	TGTGCCAGTAGTATTCAGGGGGCCAACGAGCAGTACTTC
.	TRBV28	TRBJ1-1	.	CASSLGGDTEAFF	TGTGCCAGCAGTTTAGGAGGGGACACTGAAGCTTTCTTT
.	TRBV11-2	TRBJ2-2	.	CASSLPGELFF	TGTGCCAGCAGCTTACCAGGGGAGCTGTTTTTT
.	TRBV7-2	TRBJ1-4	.	CASSFGGAPATNEKLFF	TGTGCCAGCAGCTTCGGGGGGGCCCCCGCAACTAATGAAAAACTGTTTTTT
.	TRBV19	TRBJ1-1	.	CASSTEGSGEAFF	TGTGCCAGTAGTACAGAGGGGAGCGGTGAAGCTTTCTTT
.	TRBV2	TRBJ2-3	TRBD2	CASSPSGGPDTQYF	TGTGCCAGCAGTCCTAGCGGGGGTCCAGATACGCAGTATTTT
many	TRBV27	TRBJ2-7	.	CATGLGGLSYEQYF	TGTGCCACGGGTTTAGGGGGTCTCTCCTACGAGCAGTACTTC
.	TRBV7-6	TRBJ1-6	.	CASSPERGGSPLHF	TGTGCCAGCAGCCCAGAGAGGGGGGGTTCACCCCTCCACTTT
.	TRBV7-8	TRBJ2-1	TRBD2	CASSLGGGVINEQFF	TGTGCCAGCAGCTTAGGCGGGGGGGTAATCAATGAGCAGTTCTTC
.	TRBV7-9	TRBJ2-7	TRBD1	CASSTGPGQRIYEQYF	TGTGCCAGCAGCACGGGACCGGGACAGAGAATCTACGAGCAGTACTTC
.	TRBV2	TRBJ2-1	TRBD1	CASSGQGGLEGQFF	TGTGCCAGCAGTGGACAGGGGGGGCTCGAGGGGCAGTTCTTC
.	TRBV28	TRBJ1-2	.	CASSPPTMRGYTF	TGTGCCAGCAGTCCCCCAACTATGAGAGGCTACACCTTC
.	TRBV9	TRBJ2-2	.	CASSVTQNTGELFF	TGTGCCAGCAGCGTGACACAGAACACCGGGGAGCTGTTTTTT
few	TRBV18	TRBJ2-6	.	CASSPDRLSGANVLTF	TGTGCCAGCTCACCAGACAGGCTCTCTGGGGCCAACGTCCTGACTTTC
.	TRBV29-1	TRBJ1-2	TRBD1	CSTRTGQGARGYTF	TGCAGCACCCGAACAGGACAGGGGGCACGGGGCTACACCTTC
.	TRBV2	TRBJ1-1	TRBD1	CASSPVGQAKTEAFF	TGTGCCAGCAGCCCGGTAGGACAGGCAAAGACTGAAGCTTTCTTT
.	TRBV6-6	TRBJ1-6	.	CASSYDSSNSPLHF	TGTGCCAGCAGTTATGACAGCAGTAATTCACCCCTCCACTTT
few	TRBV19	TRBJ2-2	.	CASSNIGQRGGELFF	TGTGCCAGTAGTAACATTGGACAGCGGGGCGGGGAGCTGTTTTTT
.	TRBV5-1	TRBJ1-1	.	CASSPSPGFEAFF	TGCGCCAGCAGCCCCAGTCCGGGGTTTGAAGCTTTCTTT
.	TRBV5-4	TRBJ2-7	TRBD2	CASSLGRGVGEQYF	TGTGCCAGCAGCTTGGGGCGGGGGGTTGGAGAGCAGTACTTC
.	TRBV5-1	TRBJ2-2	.	CASSLSGGDTGELFF	TGCGCCAGCAGCTTGTCGGGGGGCGACACCGGGGAGCTGTTTTTT
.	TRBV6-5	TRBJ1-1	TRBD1	CASSYRGRGSTEAFF	TGTGCCAGCAGTTACCGGGGCAGGGGGAGCACTGAAGCTTTCTTT
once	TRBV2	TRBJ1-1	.	CASKGLNTEAFF	TGTGCCAGCAAGGGGTTAAACACTGAAGCTTTCTTT
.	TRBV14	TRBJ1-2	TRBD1	CASSQGWTGLGYTF	TGTGCCAGCAGCCAAGGTTGGACAGGGCTTGGCTACACCTTC
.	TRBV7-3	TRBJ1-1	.	CASSLMGTKNPAEAFF	TGTGCCAGCAGCTTAATGGGGACTAAGAACCCCGCTGAAGCTTTCTTT
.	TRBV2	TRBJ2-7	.	CASSPTGPPYEQYF	TGTGCCAGCAGCCCTACAGGGCCTCCCTACGAGCAGTACTTC
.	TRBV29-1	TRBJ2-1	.	CSVGSGNEQFF	TGCAGCGTTGGATCGGGGAATGAGCAGTTCTTC
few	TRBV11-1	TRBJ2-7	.	CASSSPRDNYEQYF	TGTGCCAGCAGCTCGCCCAGGGACAACTACGAGCAGTACTTC
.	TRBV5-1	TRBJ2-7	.	CASSLQGSKGEQYF	TGCGCCAGCAGCTTACAGGGCTCAAAAGGGGAGCAGTACTTC
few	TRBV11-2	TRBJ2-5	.	CASSVTRGTQETQYF	TGTGCCAGCAGTGTTACGCGGGGTACCCAAGAGACCCAGTACTTC
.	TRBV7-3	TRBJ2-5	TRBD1	CASSRGGGETQYF	TGTGCCAGCAGCCGAGGGGGCGGGGAGACCCAGTACTTC
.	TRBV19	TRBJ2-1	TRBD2	CASSKTSGGYDEQFF	TGTGCCAGTAGCAAGACTAGCGGGGGATATGATGAGCAGTTCTTC
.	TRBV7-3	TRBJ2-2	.	CASSPQGGAGELFF	TGTGCCAGCAGCCCACAAGGAGGAGCCGGGGAGCTGTTTTTT
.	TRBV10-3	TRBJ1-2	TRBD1	CAISEGGQGYGYTF	TGTGCCATCAGTGAGGGGGGACAGGGCTATGGCTACACCTTC
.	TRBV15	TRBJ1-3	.	CATTWEGAGNTIYF	TGTGCCACCACCTGGGAAGGGGCTGGAAACACCATATATTTT
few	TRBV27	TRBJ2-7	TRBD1	CASSSRDRGLYEQYF	TGTGCCAGCAGTTCCCGGGACAGGGGGCTCTACGAGCAGTACTTC
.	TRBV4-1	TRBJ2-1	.	CASSRLGALYNEQFF	TGCGCCAGCAGCCGACTAGGGGCCCTATACAATGAGCAGTTCTTC
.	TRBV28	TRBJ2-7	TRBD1	CASSWTGSQFSYEQYF	TGTGCCAGCTCCTGGACAGGGTCTCAATTCTCCTACGAGCAGTACTTC
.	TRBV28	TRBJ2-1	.	CASDSQGYNEQFF	TGTGCCAGCGATAGCCAGGGCTACAATGAGCAGTTCTTC